Following are 14 T cell receptor beta chains from one sample sequenced in a study of immune reconstitution after stem cell transplant in scleroderma. Each CDR3 protein gets one entry after TCRdb re-called the RT-PCR reads with MiXCR. Among 5,000 to 6,500 distinct CDR3 sequences listed, less than 9.5% were seen once. The sample was gathered before or after autologous hematopoietic stem cell transplantation (not recorded which). The receptor source for this set is a male donor with systemic sclerosis.

By its share, this clonotype is medium-sized. The genes are TRBV28 and TRBJ1-5; D is uncertain. Per the germline V gene, CDR1 is MDHEN and CDR2 is SYDVKM. V gave up 1 base and J gave up 11 bases, with 6 bases separating them. There are 11 residues in the CDR3. CDR3 sequence reads: CASSLSQAQHF. CDR3 nucleotide sequence: TGTGCCAGCAGTTTATCGCAGGCCCAGCATTTT.

This clonotype was counted a few times. J is TRBJ1-1 and V is TRBV5-1; 8 nucleotides match TRBD1. Germline CDR1 and CDR2: SGHRS and YFSETQ. J lost 1 base, V lost 2 bases, and 4 bases had no gene match. The CDR3 runs to 15 residues. The CDR3 nucleotides are TGCGCCAGCAGCTTCAGGGGGCAGGAGAACACTGAAGCTTTCTTT. Translating gives CASSFRGQENTEAFF. The full variable domain, rest sourced from reference TRBV5-1 and TRBJ1-1, is KAGVTQTPRYLIKTRGQQVTLSCSPISGHRSVSWYQQTPGQGLQFLFEYFSETQRNKGNFPGRFSGRQFSNSRSEMNVSTLELGDSALYLCASSFRGQENTEAFFGQGTRLTVV.

The J gene is TRBJ1-5, the V gene TRBV5-6; 9 bases align to TRBD1. CDR1 is SGHDT and CDR2 is YYEEEE in the germline V gene. This CDR3 region has 15 residues. Losses at the gene ends were 0 bases for V and 7 bases for J; bases not matched to a gene: 5. As DNA, the CDR3 is TGTGCCAGCAGCTTGGCCGGGACAGGGAAACAGCCCCAGCATTTT. Translating gives CASSLAGTGKQPQHF.

The chain has TRBV20-1 and TRBJ1-6; D is unresolved. This CDR3 spans 13 amino acids. V lost 3 bases and J lost 8, with 11 bases in between. The germline V gene has CDR1 DFQATT and CDR2 SNEGSKA (reference sequence). The CDR3 coding sequence is TGCAGTGCTAGCAAGGGAACGGATTCACCCCTCCACTTT. Protein product: CSASKGTDSPLHF.

The V gene is TRBV12-3 or TRBV12-4, the J gene TRBJ1-2; the D is unclear. CDR3 size: 13 residues. V was cut by 3 bases and J by 6 bases, with 11 bases left in between. As DNA, the CDR3 is TGTGCCAGCAGTTTTAAACACTCGGATGGCTACACCTTC. It codes for CASSFKHSDGYTF.

The chain uses TRBV7-6 and TRBJ1-1, with a weak D call TRBD1 (6 bases). The CDR3 has 15 residues. The ends were cut back, 3 bases at V and 4 bases at J, with 15 bases in the middle. CDR1 SGHVS and CDR2 FNYEAQ come from the germline V gene. The CDR3 loop is CASSFPRGASTEAFF. CDR3 in DNA: TGTGCCAGCAGCTTCCCCAGGGGCGCGAGCACTGAAGCTTTCTTT.

This clonotype rates as medium-sized. The chain couples TRBV20-1 to TRBJ1-1; unclear D gene. The CDR3 consists of 13 residues. Trimming shortened V by 7 bases and J by 0 bases, and 12 bases separated the two germline ends. CDR1 and CDR2 (germline): DFQATT, SNEGSKA (reference sequence). The CDR3 region has the DNA TGCAGTGTTGGTTCCCCAATGAACACTGAAGCTTTCTTT. This translates into CSVGSPMNTEAFF.

This clonotype was counted between two and nine times. V and J are TRBV20-1 and TRBJ2-5, with 7 bases lining up with TRBD2. The CDR3 has 15 residues. Germline-derived CDR1 and CDR2 are DFQATT and SNEGSKA (reference sequence). V lost 1 base, J lost 1 base, and 6 bases stayed unmatched. CDR3 residues: CSARALTSVQETQYF. DNA for the CDR3: TGCAGTGCTAGAGCCCTCACTAGCGTCCAAGAGACCCAGTACTTC.

The V call is TRBV5-6, the J call TRBJ2-7; 8 bases line up with TRBD1. The CDR3 sequence is 14 residues long. Germline CDR1 reads SGHDT; CDR2 reads YYEEEE. The V gene end was trimmed by 0 bases and the J gene end by 3 bases; junction bases not matched to a gene: 2. CDR3 DNA: TGTGCCAGCAGCTTGGGGACAGGGCTCTACGAGCAGTACTTC. It codes for CASSLGTGLYEQYF. The whole variable domain, remainder taken from reference TRBV5-6 and TRBJ2-7, is DAGVTQSPTHLIKTRGQQVTLRCSPKSGHDTVSWYQQALGQGPQFIFQYYEEEERQRGNFPDRFSGHQFPNYSSELNVNALLLGDSALYLCASSLGTGLYEQYFGPGTRLTVT.

This clonotype ranks as medium-sized (0.01 to 0.1%). This rearrangement joins TRBV5-1 to TRBJ1-2, with D tentatively TRBD1 (5 bases). The CDR3 covers 14 residues. The V end lost 1 base, the J end lost 3 bases, and 10 bases lay between the germline ends. Germline CDR1 SGHRS, CDR2 YFSETQ. In DNA, the CDR3 is TGCGCCAGCAGCTTGATTGTAGGGGACTATGGCTACACCTTC. Its protein is CASSLIVGDYGYTF.

V usage is TRBV3-1 and J usage is TRBJ2-1; no clear D gene. The CDR3 consists of 12 residues. In germline, CDR1 is LGHDT, CDR2 YNNKEL (reference sequence). V lost 4 bases and J lost 2, with 3 bases in between. The CDR3 region is CASSPAYNEQFF. CDR3 nucleotides: TGTGCCAGCAGCCCGGCCTACAATGAGCAGTTCTTC.

There are a few counts of this clonotype. The rearrangement joins TRBV27 to TRBJ1-6; 9 nucleotides match TRBD1. CDR3 size: 15 residues. Losses at the gene ends were 6 bases for V and 10 bases for J; bases not matched to a gene: 10. CDR1 MNHEY and CDR2 SMNVEV come from the germline V gene (reference sequence). CDR3 sequence reads: CASRTDRGVQSPLHF. DNA of the CDR3: TGTGCCAGCAGAACGGACAGGGGCGTACAATCACCCCTCCACTTT.

This clonotype ranks as medium-sized. This chain uses TRBV20-1 with TRBJ2-7; 10 nucleotides align to TRBD2. This CDR3 is 15 amino acids long. After removal of 3 bases from V and 7 bases from J, the junction contained 12 bases not matched to a gene. The germline gives CDR1 DFQATT, CDR2 SNEGSKA (reference sequence). In nucleotides, the CDR3 is TGCAGTGCTAGTGGGCTAGCGGGAGAATGGATGGAGCAGTACTTC. Translating it yields CSASGLAGEWMEQYF.

By share of the sample, this clonotype is medium-sized. This chain joins TRBV20-1 and TRBJ2-7, with D perhaps matching TRBD1 (5 bases). From germline, CDR1 is DFQATT and CDR2 SNEGSKA (reference sequence). CDR3 length: 14 residues. Trimming removed 0 bases at V and 2 bases at J, with 11 bases between. The CDR3 DNA is TGCAGTGCTAGAGAACGGCACAGGACCTACGAGCAGTACTTC. This codes for CSARERHRTYEQYF.